A few counts support the clone carrying this T cell receptor (beta chain). As for treatment: some 19 received Ad26.COV2.S at low or high dose, single or two shots; 5 received placebo; per-sample allocation not given. Day 63 after the first injection of vaccine or placebo was the sampling time. This adult donor, from Boston, was 18-55 years old. The sample belongs to a study of Ad26.COV2.S vaccination and SARS-CoV-2 variants. This CDR3 spans 15 amino acids. The germline gives CDR1 SEHNR, CDR2 FQNEAQ (reference sequence). V dropped 5 bases and J dropped 7 bases, with 18 bases sitting between them. The repertoire was sequenced with immunoSEQ multiplex PCR; TCRdb's copy has only in-frame clones and lacks some. The sample lists about 350,000 clones; around 88% were seen once.

The clonotype originates from a person aged 18-65 years who received the Ad26.COV2.S COVID-19 vaccine or a placebo. Sequenced material: peripheral blood, taken in a trial of Ad26.COV2.S vaccine versus placebo. This chain joins TRBV7-9 and TRBJ1-5; D perhaps matches TRBD1 (5 bases). This CDR3 is CASSPDGGARQPQHF. Written as DNA, the CDR3 is TGTGCCAGCAGCCCAGACGGCGGGGCTAGGCAGCCCCAGCATTTT.